This T cell receptor beta chain is from a study of T cells in Graves' hyperthyroidism and ophthalmopathy. Study background: Peripheral blood was secured at the point of initial diagnosis, before any treatment.

Amplification of TCR beta CDR3 regions was performed using RNA transcripts as template. The TCR CDR3 first-round RT-PCR relied on the HTBI primer set. TCRdb reprocessed the multiplex PCR reads with MiXCR, giving one entry per CDR3 protein. The data show 750,000 to 900,000 distinct CDR3 sequences, 35% to 40% seen once. Points on this clonotype: Its antigen remains unknown. The conserved phenylalanine or tryptophan normally closing the CDR3 is absent here, so this likely arose from a read error. It is unclear where the CDR3 begins or ends on the DNA, so no DNA is shown, and the CDR3 is as TCRdb lists it.

Each patient was aged 18 to 65 and had newly diagnosed hyperthyroidism of under 2 months' duration. Diagnostic assessment was based on clinical symptoms, serum thyroxine and TRAb, thyroid ultrasound and orbital computed tomography. CDR1 and CDR2 from the germline V gene are SGHVS and FNYEAQ. A total of 10 residues make up the CDR3, ends included. Study-wide findings and caveats: Model predictions of ophthalmopathy came a median roughly 6.4 months before onset.

This clonotype was obtained from a man aged 18-30 years with Graves' hyperthyroidism. This sequence joins TRBV7-6 and TRBJ1-3; the D call in the table, TRBD1, was not verified against the DNA. Input material: blood. The CDR3 loop reads CASSSLTGIT.